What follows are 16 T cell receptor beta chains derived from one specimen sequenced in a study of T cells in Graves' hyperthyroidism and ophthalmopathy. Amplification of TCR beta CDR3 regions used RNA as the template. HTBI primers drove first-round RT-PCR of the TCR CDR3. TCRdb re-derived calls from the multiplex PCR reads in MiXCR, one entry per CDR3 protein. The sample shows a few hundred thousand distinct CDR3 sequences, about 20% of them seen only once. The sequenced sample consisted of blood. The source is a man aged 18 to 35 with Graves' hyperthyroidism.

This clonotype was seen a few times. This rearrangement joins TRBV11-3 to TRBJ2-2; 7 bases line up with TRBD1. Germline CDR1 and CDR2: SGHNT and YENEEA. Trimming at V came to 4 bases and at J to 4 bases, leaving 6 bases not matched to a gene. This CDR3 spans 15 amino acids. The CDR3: CASSSWGQTTGELFF. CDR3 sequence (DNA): TGTGCCAGCAGCTCCTGGGGACAGACCACCGGGGAGCTGTTTTTT.

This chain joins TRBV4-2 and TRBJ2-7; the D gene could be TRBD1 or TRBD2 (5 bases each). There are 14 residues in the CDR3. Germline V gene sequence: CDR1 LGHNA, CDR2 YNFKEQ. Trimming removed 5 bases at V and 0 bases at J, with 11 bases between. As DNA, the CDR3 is TGTGCCAGCAGCGGGGGAGCCTCCTCCTACGAGCAGTACTTC. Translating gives CASSGGASSYEQYF.

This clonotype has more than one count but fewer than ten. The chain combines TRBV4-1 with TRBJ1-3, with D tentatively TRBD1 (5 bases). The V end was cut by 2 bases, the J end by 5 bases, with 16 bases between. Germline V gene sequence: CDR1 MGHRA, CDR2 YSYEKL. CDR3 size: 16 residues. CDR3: CASSQPPRKGRNTIYF. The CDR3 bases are TGCGCCAGCAGCCAACCACCAAGGAAGGGGAGAAACACCATATATTTT.

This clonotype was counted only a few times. CDR3 residues: CAWSLFWTGGWLGYGYTF. The CDR3 DNA follows: TGTGCCTGGAGTCTTTTCTGGACAGGGGGTTGGCTTGGCTATGGCTACACCTTC. V is TRBV30 and J is TRBJ1-2, with 10 bases lining up with TRBD1. Germline CDR1 GTSNPN, CDR2 SVGIG (reference sequence). V dropped 2 bases and J dropped 4; count of bases not matched to a gene: 16. The CDR3 is 18 residues long.

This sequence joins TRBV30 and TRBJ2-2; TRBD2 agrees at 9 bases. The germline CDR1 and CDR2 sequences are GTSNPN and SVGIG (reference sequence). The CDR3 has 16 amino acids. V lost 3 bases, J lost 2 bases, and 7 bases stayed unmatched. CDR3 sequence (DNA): TGTGCCTGGAGAGTTTTAGCGGGGGACAACACCGGGGAGCTGTTTTTT. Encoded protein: CAWRVLAGDNTGELFF.

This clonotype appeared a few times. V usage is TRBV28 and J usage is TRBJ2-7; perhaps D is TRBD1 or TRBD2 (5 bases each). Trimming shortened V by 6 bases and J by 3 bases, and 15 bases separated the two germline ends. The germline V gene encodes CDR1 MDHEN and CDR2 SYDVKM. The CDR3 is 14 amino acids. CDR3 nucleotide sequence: TGTGCCAGCAGCTCCGGGACGACCCTCTACGAGCAGTACTTC. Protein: CASSSGTTLYEQYF.

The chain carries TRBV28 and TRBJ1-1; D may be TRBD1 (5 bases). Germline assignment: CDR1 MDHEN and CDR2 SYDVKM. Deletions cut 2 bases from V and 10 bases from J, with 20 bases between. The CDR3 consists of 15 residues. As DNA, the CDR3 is TGTGCCAGCAGTTTACCCGGGATTCCAGCGGGGGTAGCTTTCTTT. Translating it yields CASSLPGIPAGVAFF.

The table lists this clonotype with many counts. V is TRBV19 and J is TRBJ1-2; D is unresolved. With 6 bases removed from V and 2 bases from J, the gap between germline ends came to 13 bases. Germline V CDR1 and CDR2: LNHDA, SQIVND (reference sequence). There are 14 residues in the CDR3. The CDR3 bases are TGTGCCAGTAGCCTCAGGACCCCGAACTATGGCTACACCTTC. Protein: CASSLRTPNYGYTF.

In DNA, the CDR3 is TGTGCCAGCACTATGGCAGGTTCACCCCTCCACTTT. Its translation is CASTMAGSPLHF. The chain is built from TRBV12-3 or TRBV12-4 and TRBJ1-6; no clear D gene. The CDR3 spans 12 residues. V lost 7 bases to trimming and J lost 9 bases, with 10 bases between them.

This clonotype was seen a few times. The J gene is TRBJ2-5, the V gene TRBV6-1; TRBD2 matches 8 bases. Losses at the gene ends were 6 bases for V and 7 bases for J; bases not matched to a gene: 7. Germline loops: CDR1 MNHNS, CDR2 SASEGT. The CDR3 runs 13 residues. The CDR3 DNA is TGTGCCAGCAGGAGGGGACTAGGTGGGACCCAGTACTTC. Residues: CASRRGLGGTQYF.

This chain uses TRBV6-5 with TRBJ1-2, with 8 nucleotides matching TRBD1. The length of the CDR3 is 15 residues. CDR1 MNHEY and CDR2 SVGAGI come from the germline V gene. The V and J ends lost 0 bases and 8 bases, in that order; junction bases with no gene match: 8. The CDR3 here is CASSYSGTGRDGYTF. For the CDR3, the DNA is TGTGCCAGCAGTTACTCAGGGACAGGAAGGGACGGCTACACCTTC.

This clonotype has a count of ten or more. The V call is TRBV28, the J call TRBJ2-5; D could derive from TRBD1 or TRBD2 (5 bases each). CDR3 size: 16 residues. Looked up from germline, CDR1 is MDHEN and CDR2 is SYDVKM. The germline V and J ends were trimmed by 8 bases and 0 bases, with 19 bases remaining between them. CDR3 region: CASFSPGRMYQETQYF. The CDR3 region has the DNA TGTGCCAGCTTCTCCCCGGGACGGATGTACCAAGAGACCCAGTACTTC.

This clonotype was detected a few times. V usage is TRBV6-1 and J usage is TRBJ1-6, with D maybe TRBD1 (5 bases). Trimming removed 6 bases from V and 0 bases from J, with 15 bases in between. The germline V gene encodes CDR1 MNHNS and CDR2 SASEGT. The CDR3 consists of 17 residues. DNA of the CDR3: TGTGCCAGCAGCCGGGACTCCTTAAGCTCCTATAATTCACCCCTCCACTTT. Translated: CASSRDSLSSYNSPLHF.

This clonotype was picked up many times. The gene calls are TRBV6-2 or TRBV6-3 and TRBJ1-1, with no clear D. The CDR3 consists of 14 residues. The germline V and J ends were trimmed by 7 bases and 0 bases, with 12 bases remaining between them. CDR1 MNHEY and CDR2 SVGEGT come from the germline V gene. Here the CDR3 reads CASTKDGLNTEAFF. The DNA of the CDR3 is TGTGCCAGCACCAAGGACGGACTGAACACTGAAGCTTTCTTT.

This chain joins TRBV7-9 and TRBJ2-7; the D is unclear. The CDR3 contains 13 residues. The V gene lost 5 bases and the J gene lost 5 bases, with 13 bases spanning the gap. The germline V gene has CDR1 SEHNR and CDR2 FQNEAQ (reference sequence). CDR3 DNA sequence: TGTGCCAGCAGCGACCCCTCTGAGCACGAGCAGTACTTC. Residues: CASSDPSEHEQYF. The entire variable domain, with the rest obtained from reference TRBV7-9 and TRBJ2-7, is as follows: DTGVSQNPRHKITKRGQNVTFRCDPISEHNRLYWYRQTLGQGPEFLTYFQNEAQLEKSRLLSDRFSAERPKGSFSTLEIQRTEQGDSAMYLCASSDPSEHEQYFGPGTRLTVT.

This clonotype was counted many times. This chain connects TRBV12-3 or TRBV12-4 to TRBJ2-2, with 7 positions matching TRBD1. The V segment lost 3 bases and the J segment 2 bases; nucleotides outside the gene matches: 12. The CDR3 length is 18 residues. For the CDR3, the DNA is TGTGCCAGCAGTTTTACCCCTGGGGCAGGGGGAAACACCGGGGAGCTGTTTTTT. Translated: CASSFTPGAGGNTGELFF.